Each of the 29 T cell receptor beta chains below was sequenced from the same sample in a study of cytomegalovirus exposure and HLA in healthy donors. The data were produced by immunoSEQ multiplex PCR, yet TCRdb's version contains in-frame clones alone and is incomplete. The sample has about 88,000 clones; around 96% are singletons. The sample comprised PBMCs. These receptors all come from a man younger than 35 in good health and CMV-seronegative.

This chain uses TRBV19 with TRBJ1-1; 10 nucleotides agree with TRBD1. This CDR3 comprises 15 residues. J was trimmed by 2 bases and V by 6 bases; bases with no gene match: 6. Germline lookup yields CDR1 LNHDA and CDR2 SQIVND (reference sequence). The CDR3 DNA sequence: TGTGCCAGTAGGGACAGGGGGAGCGATAACACTGAAGCTTTCTTT. Its translation is CASRDRGSDNTEAFF.

The chain has TRBV5-4 and TRBJ1-1, with D possibly matching TRBD1 (5 bases). The CDR3 contains 14 residues. Germline loops: CDR1 SGHNT, CDR2 YYREEE (reference sequence). V was cut by 2 bases and J by 0 bases, with 8 bases left in between. Written as DNA, the CDR3 is TGTGCCAGCAGCTTCAGGGCCTTGAACACTGAAGCTTTCTTT. Residues: CASSFRALNTEAFF. Full variable domain (remainder filled in from reference TRBV5-4 and TRBJ1-1): ETGVTQSPTHLIKTRGQQVTLRCSSQSGHNTVSWYQQALGQGPQFIFQYYREEENGRGNFPPRFSGLQFPNYSSELNVNALELDDSALYLCASSFRALNTEAFFGQGTRLTVV.

The V gene is TRBV2, the J gene TRBJ2-1; 11 positions agree with TRBD2. The CDR3 sequence is 14 residues long. The trim removed 10 bases at V and 4 bases at J, leaving 6 bases unmatched. From germline, CDR1 is SNHLY and CDR2 FYNNEI. The CDR3, as DNA: TGTGCCACCCGGGGGACTAGCGGATACAATGAGCAGTTCTTC. This gives the protein CATRGTSGYNEQFF.

The count of this clone is one. The chain has TRBV5-4 and TRBJ2-1; 9 bases align to TRBD1. The CDR3 has 15 residues. Germline lookup yields CDR1 SGHNT and CDR2 YYREEE (reference sequence). The J segment lost 4 bases and the V segment lost 4 bases, leaving 6 bases of the junction unmatched. CDR3 coding DNA: TGTGCCAGCAGCAAACCGGACAGGGGATACAATGAGCAGTTCTTC. This codes for CASSKPDRGYNEQFF.

This rearrangement joins TRBV27 to TRBJ2-7, with D possibly matching TRBD2 (6 bases). The V and J ends lost 5 bases and 3 bases respectively, with 14 bases between them. CDR3 length: 14 residues. Per the germline V gene, CDR1 is MNHEY and CDR2 is SMNVEV (reference sequence). The CDR3 bases are TGTGCCAGCAGTCTAGCGTTGGGTAACTACGAGCAGTACTTC. Its protein product is CASSLALGNYEQYF.

The chain has TRBV6-5 and TRBJ2-2; D unresolved. V was shortened by 4 bases and J by 1 base, with 10 bases between the two germline ends. The V gene's germline CDR1 is MNHEY and CDR2 SVGAGI. This CDR3 is built from 15 residues. The CDR3 sequence: CASSSAEKNTGELFF. The CDR3 DNA reads as TGTGCCAGCAGTTCGGCGGAAAAGAACACCGGGGAGCTGTTTTTT.

This chain connects TRBV9 to TRBJ2-7; D uncertain. This CDR3 contains 15 residues. V shed 0 bases and J shed 0 bases, with 10 bases lying between them. Germline V gene lookup returns CDR1 SGDLS and CDR2 YYNGEE. CDR3 in amino acids: CASSVATGNSYEQYF. The CDR3 DNA follows: TGTGCCAGCAGCGTAGCTACGGGTAACTCCTACGAGCAGTACTTC.

V gene TRBV30 combines with J gene TRBJ2-2; a weak D match, TRBD1 (5 bases). The germline V and J ends were trimmed by 0 bases and 4 bases, with 6 bases remaining between them. The CDR3 is 13 residues long. The germline gives CDR1 GTSNPN, CDR2 SVGIG (reference sequence). This CDR3 reads CAWSVRGTGELFF. The CDR3 DNA reads TGTGCCTGGAGTGTTAGGGGCACCGGGGAGCTGTTTTTT.

The V and J genes are TRBV6-5 and TRBJ2-5, with D possibly being TRBD2 (6 bases). This CDR3 region has 16 residues. Germline CDR1 and CDR2: MNHEY and SVGAGI. Trimming removed 1 base from V and 6 bases from J, with 18 bases in between. This CDR3 reads CASSYLHPGVEKTQYF. The CDR3 bases are TGTGCCAGCAGTTACTTGCATCCGGGGGTAGAAAAGACCCAGTACTTC.

This chain joins TRBV28 and TRBJ2-4, with 7 bases matching TRBD1. The CDR3 totals 15 residues. The V segment lost 6 bases and the J segment 0 bases; nucleotides outside the gene matches: 5. Per the germline V gene, CDR1 is MDHEN and CDR2 is SYDVKM. As DNA, the CDR3 is TGTGCCAGCAGCGAACAGGGGCTAGCCAAAAACATTCAGTACTTC. It specifies CASSEQGLAKNIQYF.

This chain links TRBV19 with TRBJ1-3; D uncertain. The CDR3 length is 12 residues. Germline V gives CDR1 LNHDA, CDR2 SQIVND (reference sequence). The germline V and J ends were trimmed by 7 bases and 0 bases, with 4 bases remaining between them. CDR3 in DNA: TGTGCCAGTATTAGCTCTGGAAACACCATATATTTT. Residues: CASISSGNTIYF.

The V call is TRBV5-6, the J call TRBJ2-7, with a weak D call TRBD2 (6 bases). Germline CDR1 SGHDT, CDR2 YYEEEE. The CDR3 covers 16 residues. V was pared by 2 bases and J by 4 bases, with 19 bases between. The CDR3, as DNA: TGTGCCAGCAGCTTAATGACTAGTGGGAATAGTTACGAGCAGTACGTC. Translated, it gives CASSLMTSGNSYEQYV.

The chain has TRBV6-5 and TRBJ2-1; 8 bases line up with TRBD1. CDR1 and CDR2 (germline): MNHEY, SVGAGI. J lost 7 bases, V lost 10 bases, and 6 bases had no gene match. The CDR3 contains 12 residues. CDR3 coding DNA: TGTGCCATCCAGGACAGGGCGAATGAGCAGTTCTTC. Protein: CAIQDRANEQFF.

The V gene is TRBV18, the J gene TRBJ2-3; maybe TRBD1 (6 bases). CDR1 KGHSH and CDR2 LQKENI come from the germline V gene. Trimming took 0 bases from V and 0 from J, leaving 22 bases between them. This CDR3 contains 20 residues. The CDR3 is CASSPPRGGRLSNSTDTQYF. CDR3 sequence (DNA): TGTGCCAGCTCACCACCCAGGGGCGGGCGCCTTAGTAACAGCACAGATACGCAGTATTTT. Supplemented by reference TRBV18 and TRBJ2-3, the full variable domain reads NAGVMQNPRHLVRRRGQEARLRCSPMKGHSHVYWYRQLPEEGLKFMVYLQKENIIDESGMPKERFSAEFPKEGPSILRIQQVVRGDSAAYFCASSPPRGGRLSNSTDTQYFGPGTRLTVL.

This clone has a single count. The chain carries TRBV30 and TRBJ1-2; a possible D gene is TRBD1 (5 bases). V was clipped by 4 bases and J by 4 bases, with 19 bases between them. The CDR3 contains 15 residues. CDR1 GTSNPN and CDR2 SVGIG come from the germline V gene (reference sequence). In DNA form, the CDR3 reads TGTGCCTGGACCCCGCCTCCGGACACAATCTATGGCTACACCTTC. This encodes CAWTPPPDTIYGYTF.

The chain carries TRBV11-3 and TRBJ1-1; possible D gene TRBD1, 5 bases. Looked up from germline, CDR1 is SGHNT and CDR2 is YENEEA. V was pared by 0 bases and J by 6 bases, with 23 bases between. CDR3 size: 18 residues. The CDR3 region has the DNA TGTGCCAGCAGCTTAGAGTCGTTTCTTAACAGGACCAAGCCTGAAGCTTTCTTT. Its protein product is CASSLESFLNRTKPEAFF. The full variable domain, with the rest looked up from reference TRBV11-3 and TRBJ1-1, is EAGVVQSPRYKIIEKKQPVAFWCNPISGHNTLYWYLQNLGQGPELLIRYENEEAVDDSQLPKDRFSAERLKGVDSTLKIQPAELGDSAVYLCASSLESFLNRTKPEAFFGQGTRLTVV.

The DNA for the CDR3 is TGTGCCAGCAGTTTCCGGACAGGCGATAACCAAGAGACCCAGTACTTC. Amino acids: CASSFRTGDNQETQYF. The genes are TRBV27 and TRBJ2-5; 7 nucleotides match TRBD1. CDR3 length equals 16 residues. V was clipped by 3 bases and J by 0 bases; unmatched bases: 7. CDR1 is MNHEY and CDR2 is SMNVEV in the germline V gene (reference sequence).

The chain uses TRBV5-1 and TRBJ2-1, with a possible D match to TRBD1 (6 bases). CDR3 length: 16 residues. CDR1 and CDR2 from the germline V gene are SGHRS and YFSETQ. The germline V and J ends were trimmed by 0 bases and 5 bases, with 15 bases remaining between them. The CDR3 loop reads CASSLDGRGPDNEQFF. CDR3 DNA: TGCGCCAGCAGCTTGGATGGCAGGGGCCCGGACAATGAGCAGTTCTTC.

J is TRBJ1-1 and V is TRBV19; D might be TRBD1 (5 bases). Trimming cost V 10 bases and J 4 bases, with 16 bases left between them. The CDR3 consists of 13 residues. The germline V gene encodes CDR1 LNHDA and CDR2 SQIVND (reference sequence). CDR3 in amino acids: CATRRQGITEAFF. The DNA for the CDR3 is TGTGCCACCCGCCGTCAGGGAATCACTGAAGCTTTCTTT.

The rearrangement links TRBV2 to TRBJ1-1; D is uncertain. CDR1 is SNHLY, CDR2 FYNNEI, per germline. This CDR3 comprises 18 residues. V was cut by 3 bases and J by 0 bases, with 20 bases left in between. In DNA form, the CDR3 reads TGTGCCAGCAGTGAGACAATGCTGGGCAGGATCATGAACACTGAAGCTTTCTTT. It encodes CASSETMLGRIMNTEAFF.

This clone was observed a single time. The chain is built from TRBV6-1 and TRBJ2-3, with 14 bases matching TRBD2. The germline gives CDR1 MNHNS, CDR2 SASEGT. The CDR3 is made up of 17 amino acids. The V and J ends lost 4 bases and 4 bases, in that order; junction bases with no gene match: 7. CDR3 DNA: TGTGCCAGCAGTGCGACTAGCGGGAGGGCCCAGCCAGATACGCAGTATTTT. This codes for CASSATSGRAQPDTQYF.

Here the CDR3 reads CASSPHRGGEQYV. CDR3 coding DNA: TGTGCCAGCTCGCCTCACAGGGGAGGTGAGCAGTACGTC. The V gene is TRBV13, the J gene TRBJ2-7, with D possibly matching TRBD1 (7 bases). CDR1 PRHDT and CDR2 FYEKMQ come from the germline V gene (reference sequence). The CDR3 runs 13 residues. V lost 8 bases and J 7 bases, leaving 18 bases between the germline ends.

The chain combines TRBV11-2 with TRBJ2-7, with TRBD2 matching over 7 bases. This CDR3 is built from 16 residues. Unmatched junction bases numbered 9, after V lost 0 bases and J lost 4 bases. CDR1 is SGHAT and CDR2 is FQNNGV in the germline V gene. CDR3: CASSLDGTEAGYEQYV. Written as DNA, the CDR3 is TGTGCCAGCAGCTTAGACGGTACAGAAGCGGGGTACGAGCAGTACGTC.

The rearrangement links TRBV7-2 to TRBJ1-1, with 7 bases matching TRBD1. The CDR3 is 13 amino acids. With V trimmed by 2 bases and J by 7 bases, 4 bases remained unmatched. CDR1 SGHTA and CDR2 FQGNSA come from the germline V gene. The chain's CDR3 is CASSLQGGFEAFF. Written as DNA, the CDR3 is TGTGCCAGCAGCTTACAGGGGGGATTTGAAGCTTTCTTT.

The rearrangement links TRBV27 to TRBJ2-1; 7 bases fit TRBD2. CDR1 is MNHEY, CDR2 SMNVEV, per germline (reference sequence). There are 16 residues in the CDR3. The V segment lost 8 bases and the J segment 8 bases; nucleotides outside the gene matches: 18. CDR3 DNA: TGTGCCAGCTGCTTCCCTAGCGGACCCATTTGCGATGAGCAGTTCTTC. This sequence encodes CASCFPSGPICDEQFF.

This clone was seen a single time. This chain joins TRBV13 and TRBJ2-3; 11 positions match TRBD1. The CDR3 is made up of 15 amino acids. Germline values: CDR1 PRHDT, CDR2 FYEKMQ (reference sequence). Trimming at V came to 5 bases and at J to 1 base, leaving 2 bases not matched to a gene. This chain's CDR3 is CASSTGQGGTDTQYF. CDR3 in DNA: TGTGCCAGCAGCACGGGACAGGGGGGCACAGATACGCAGTATTTT.

The CDR3 protein is CASSYRRTSVHEQYV. The CDR3, as DNA: TGTGCCAGCAGTTACCGTAGGACTAGCGTCCACGAGCAGTACGTC. The chain recombines TRBV6-5 with TRBJ2-7; 9 positions match TRBD2. Germline V gene sequence: CDR1 MNHEY, CDR2 SVGAGI. V was pared by 2 bases and J by 5 bases, with 7 bases of the junction left unmatched. The CDR3 is 15 residues long.

This chain joins TRBV28 and TRBJ1-2, with D uncertain. In germline, CDR1 is MDHEN, CDR2 SYDVKM. The length of the CDR3 is 12 residues. Trimming shortened V by 5 bases and J by 10 bases, and 14 bases separated the two germline ends. The DNA of the CDR3 is TGTGCCAGCAGTACCGGCGGAGTTGTCTACACCTTC. The encoded protein is CASSTGGVVYTF.

The chain carries TRBV7-2 and TRBJ2-5; no reliable D call. CDR3 length: 14 residues. Deletions cut 1 base from V and 5 bases from J, with 11 bases between. From germline, CDR1 is SGHTA and CDR2 FQGNSA. Here the CDR3 reads CASSLVQRGETQYF. The DNA of the CDR3 is TGTGCCAGCAGCTTAGTTCAACGAGGCGAGACCCAGTACTTC.